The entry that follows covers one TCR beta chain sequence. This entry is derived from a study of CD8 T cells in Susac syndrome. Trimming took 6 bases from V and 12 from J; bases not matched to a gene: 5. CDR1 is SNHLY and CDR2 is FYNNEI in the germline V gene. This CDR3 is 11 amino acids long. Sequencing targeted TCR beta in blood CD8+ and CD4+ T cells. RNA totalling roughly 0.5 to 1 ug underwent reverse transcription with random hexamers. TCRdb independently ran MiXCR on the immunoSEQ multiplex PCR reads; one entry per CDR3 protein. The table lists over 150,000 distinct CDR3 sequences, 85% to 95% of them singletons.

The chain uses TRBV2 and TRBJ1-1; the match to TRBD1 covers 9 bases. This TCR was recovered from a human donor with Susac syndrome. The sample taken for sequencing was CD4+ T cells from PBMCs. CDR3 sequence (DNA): TGTGCCAGCAGGTTACAGGGGGCGACTTTCTTT. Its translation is CASRLQGATFF.